The TCR beta chain described here comes from a study of CD4 T cells in relation to SARS-CoV-2 and coronaviruses. Overall study: ViraFEST: roughly 9-day antigen culture of PBMCs, then TCR beta CDR3 sequencing.

CDR3 size: 15 residues. In germline, CDR1 is SEHNR, CDR2 FQNEAQ (reference sequence). The V end lost 2 bases, the J end lost 2 bases, and 11 bases lay between the germline ends. Notes on this clone: Its specificity is unknown.

Unexposed donor CD4+ T cells date from 2011-2018, before the COVID-19 pandemic. CD4+ T cells were isolated from the cells after about 11 days of culture. Libraries were prepared by immunoSEQ multiplex PCR; TCRdb keeps only in-frame clonotypes and omits some of them. The table has 18,000 or so clones, roughly 77% seen once. The chain uses TRBV7-9 and TRBJ2-3, with unresolved D. The material sequenced was CD4+ T cells from PBMCs, cultured in vitro. This TCR was recovered from a human donor in good health. CDR3 region: CASSLNSQSTDTQYF. CDR3 bases: TGTGCCAGCAGCTTAAACTCACAGTCCACAGATACGCAGTATTTT.